This TCR beta chain was observed in a study of blood T cell repertoires in COVID-19. As for the study in general: T cells, B-cell-depleted T cells, or PBMCs provided the cDNA or gDNA that served as material.

Everyone who took part was roughly 18 to 89 years old, and they came from 24 US areas. Original processing methods: Reference gene primer amplification gave nucleated cell count estimates. Here immunoSEQ multiplex PCR was the method, and the copy in TCRdb shows in-frame clones only, minus some. V, J and clone size are taken as reported in that table, and D and trimming were inferred from the DNA itself. The data show 250,000 to 300,000 clones, roughly 90% seen once. This CDR3 comprises 15 residues. Trimming took 1 base from V and 2 from J, leaving 11 bases between them. Germline values: CDR1 MGHRA, CDR2 YSYEKL. This clone was seen a handful of times.

V gene TRBV4-1 combines with J gene TRBJ1-2; a possible D gene is TRBD1 (5 bases). The sequence derives from a woman younger than 45 who had recovered from COVID-19. The specimen was PBMCs or T cells enriched from blood (not recorded which). DNA of the CDR3: TGCGCCAGCAGCCAAGTCTATTCAGGGAACTATGGCTACACCTTC. Protein: CASSQVYSGNYGYTF.